Given below is one T cell receptor beta chain in context. The data were produced by immunoSEQ multiplex PCR, yet TCRdb's version contains in-frame clones alone and is incomplete. The sample holds about 420,000 clones; about 90% are singletons and the top ten take 0.7% to 0.85%. The source of the sample is a study of blood T cell repertoires in COVID-19. Across the study: T cells, B-cell-depleted T cells, or PBMCs supplied cDNA or gDNA.

A Seattle source enrolled patients during active infection and followed them longitudinally. The TCR was taken from a man younger than 35 with COVID-19, enrolled during active disease. The sample comprised peripheral blood.

The CDR3 DNA reads TGCGCCAGCAGCCCCGGGACAGCTACCTACGAGCAGTACTTC. This codes for CASSPGTATYEQYF. The rearrangement uses TRBV5-1 and TRBJ2-7, with 7 bases aligning to TRBD1. The CDR3 consists of 14 residues. Germline V CDR1 and CDR2: SGHRS, YFSETQ. With V trimmed by 4 bases and J by 2 bases, 6 bases remained unmatched.